These 26 T cell receptor beta chains were all obtained from the same sample, sequenced in a study of CD8+CD57+ T cells in acquired aplastic anemia. Using genomic DNA as the template, TCR beta VDJ and CDR3 profiling was carried out. TCRdb fed the reads into MiXCR, producing one record per CDR3 protein. The sample carries about 160,000 distinct CDR3 sequences, more than 45% recorded once. Those patients picked for sequencing had displayed CD8+CD57+ cell expansion on flow cytometry. Sequences were obtained from sorted CD4+, CD8+, or CD8+CD57+ T cells (not recorded which) from PBMCs. The receptors stem from a human donor with aplastic anemia.

The V and J genes are TRBV29-1 and TRBJ2-7; 9 bases agree with TRBD1. Looked up from germline, CDR1 is SQVTM and CDR2 is ANQGSEA. This CDR3 has 13 amino acids. V lost 7 bases and J lost 5; bases outside the gene matches: 9. The CDR3 DNA is TGCAGCGCCGGAACCGGGACAGGGAACGAGCAGTACTTC. This gives the protein CSAGTGTGNEQYF.

This clonotype was observed many times. The rearrangement joins TRBV6-5 to TRBJ2-1, with 9 bases lining up with TRBD2. CDR1 is MNHEY and CDR2 is SVGAGI in the germline V gene. Losses at the gene ends were 8 bases for V and 8 bases for J; bases not matched to a gene: 13. This CDR3 region has 15 residues. CDR3 amino acids: CASRQAGTSNYEQFF. DNA of the CDR3: TGTGCCAGCCGCCAGGCCGGGACTAGCAATTATGAGCAGTTCTTC.

The gene calls are TRBV10-3 and TRBJ2-7; possible D gene TRBD1, 6 bases. The germline V and J ends were trimmed by 4 bases and 2 bases, with 12 bases remaining between them. CDR1 and CDR2 (germline): ENHRY, SYGVKD. This CDR3 region has 14 residues. The CDR3 region has the DNA TGTGCCATCAGTGGGACAGCTCCTACCTACGAGCAGTACTTC. It yields the protein CAISGTAPTYEQYF.

Points on this clonotype: Germline and junction disagree at one end, which may indicate a read error. The V gene is TRBV10-3, the J gene TRBJ2-2, with TRBD1 identical over 8 bases. This CDR3 is 15 amino acids long. Germline loops: CDR1 ENHRY, CDR2 SYGVKD. CDR3: CAISDRGLDAGGLFF. As DNA, the CDR3 is TGTGCCATCAGTGACAGGGGGCTCGACGCCGGGGGGCTGTTTTTT.

This clonotype was seen only a few times. The genes are TRBV7-6 and TRBJ1-3; D is uncertain. CDR3 length: 16 residues. V was clipped by 2 bases and J by 4 bases, with 15 bases between them. CDR1 and CDR2 (germline): SGHVS, FNYEAQ. The CDR3 nucleotides are TGTGCCAGCAGCTTACTTCCGGAACGGGGAGGAAACACCATATATTTT. It specifies CASSLLPERGGNTIYF.

This clonotype was found many times. This chain uses TRBV12-3 or TRBV12-4 with TRBJ1-2; TRBD1 might be the D (6 bases). V dropped 1 base and J dropped 7 bases, with 16 bases sitting between them. This CDR3 has 15 amino acids. The CDR3 coding sequence is TGTGCCAGCAGTTTAGAGGGCACTTTGACAGGTGGCTACACCTTC. Its protein is CASSLEGTLTGGYTF.

This clonotype has at least ten counts. This chain uses TRBV12-3 or TRBV12-4 with TRBJ2-7; 7 bases align to TRBD1. Trimming took 3 bases from V and 5 from J; bases not matched to a gene: 10. The CDR3 contains 15 residues. The CDR3 loop is CASSFPGQAAHEQYF. The CDR3 nucleotides read TGTGCCAGCAGTTTCCCTGGACAGGCGGCCCACGAGCAGTACTTC.

CDR3 DNA: TGTGCCACCAGCAGTACAGGGAACACTGAAGCTTTCTTT. Amino acid sequence: CATSSTGNTEAFF. The chain uses TRBV15 and TRBJ1-1, with D possibly matching TRBD1 (5 bases). V was pared by 3 bases and J by 1 base, with 6 bases between. The germline CDR1 and CDR2 sequences are LNHNV and YYDKDF (reference sequence). This CDR3 is built from 13 residues.

This chain joins TRBV7-9 and TRBJ1-2; D is undetermined. The CDR3 contains 13 residues. Germline CDR1 and CDR2: SEHNR and FQNEAQ (reference sequence). Trimming shortened V by 4 bases and J by 2 bases, and 8 bases separated the two germline ends. The CDR3 loop is CASSYDTNYGYTF. In DNA form, the CDR3 reads TGTGCCAGCAGCTACGACACCAACTATGGCTACACCTTC.

This clonotype was seen ten or more times. The chain recombines TRBV19 with TRBJ1-1; D remains unclear. The germline CDR1 and CDR2 sequences are LNHDA and SQIVND (reference sequence). The CDR3 extends over 14 amino acids. Between the trimmed V and J ends, which lost 3 bases and 2 bases, there was a span of 10 bases. CDR3 amino acids: CASSMTTFNTEAFF. CDR3 nucleotide sequence: TGTGCCAGTAGTATGACCACATTTAACACTGAAGCTTTCTTT.

The V call is TRBV11-1, the J call TRBJ2-2; TRBD1 is a possible D gene (5 bases). The CDR3 is 14 amino acids. The germline CDR1 and CDR2 sequences are SGHAT and FQDESV (reference sequence). V lost 4 bases and J lost 1, with 7 bases in between. The CDR3 coding sequence is TGTGCCAGCAGCTCCAGGGTGAACACCGGGGAGCTGTTTTTT. Its translation: CASSSRVNTGELFF.

This clonotype was recorded many times. The chain links TRBV7-2 to TRBJ1-6; 7 bases match TRBD1. This CDR3 comprises 14 residues. Germline V CDR1 and CDR2: SGHTA, FQGNSA. J lost 9 bases, V lost 2 bases, and 4 bases had no gene match. CDR3 sequence: CASSLFRQGSPLHF. As DNA, the CDR3 is TGTGCCAGCAGCTTATTCCGACAGGGTTCACCCCTCCACTTT.

This clonotype was seen a single time. The chain links TRBV25-1 to TRBJ1-1; perhaps TRBD1 as D (6 bases). Germline CDR1 is MGHDK and CDR2 is SYGVNS. The CDR3 has 15 residues. V lost 4 bases to trimming and J lost 11 bases, with 23 bases between them. CDR3 sequence: CASSGHKGGISGAFF. The DNA for the CDR3 is TGTGCCAGCAGTGGACATAAAGGGGGGATCTCGGGCGCTTTCTTT.

The chain carries TRBV19 and TRBJ2-5; 11 nucleotides align to TRBD1. Germline CDR1 LNHDA, CDR2 SQIVND (reference sequence). Trimming took 6 bases from V and 2 from J; bases not matched to a gene: 5. This CDR3 region has 15 residues. This chain's CDR3 is CASRGTGGYQETQYF. CDR3 DNA: TGTGCCAGTAGGGGGACAGGGGGTTATCAAGAGACCCAGTACTTC.

A remark on this clonotype: Being one base from a much bigger clone, this may be a read error. The chain is built from TRBV2 and TRBJ2-7; D is uncertain. Trimming shortened V by 2 bases and J by 2 bases, and 13 bases separated the two germline ends. There are 15 residues in the CDR3. From germline, CDR1 is SNHLY and CDR2 FYNNEI. CDR3 in amino acids: CASSEYPVPPYEQYF. The CDR3 nucleotides are TGTGCCAGCAGTGAATACCCCGTTCCCCCCTACGAGCAGTACTTC.

This rearrangement joins TRBV11-1 to TRBJ2-1; no clear D gene. Germline assignment: CDR1 SGHAT and CDR2 FQDESV (reference sequence). V shed 5 bases and J shed 7 bases, with 15 bases lying between them. The CDR3 is 14 residues long. CDR3 region: CASSPSQGNNEQFF. Written as DNA, the CDR3 is TGTGCCAGCAGCCCAAGCCAAGGGAATAATGAGCAGTTCTTC.

This clonotype was seen ten or more times. The chain employs TRBV15 and TRBJ2-5; D is perhaps TRBD1 (6 bases). In germline, CDR1 is LNHNV, CDR2 YYDKDF (reference sequence). The CDR3 covers 15 residues. Trimming shortened V by 0 bases and J by 4 bases, and 12 bases separated the two germline ends. The CDR3: CATSRDRGLGETQYF. The CDR3 DNA reads as TGTGCCACCAGCAGAGACAGGGGCCTCGGAGAGACCCAGTACTTC.

In the case of this clonotype: This could be a read error, since a much larger clone is one nucleotide away. The chain combines TRBV9 with TRBJ2-5; 15 bases map to TRBD2. The CDR3 is 16 amino acids. Germline assignment: CDR1 SGDLS and CDR2 YYNGEE. The trim removed 3 bases at V and 5 bases at J, leaving 5 bases unmatched. The CDR3 DNA follows: TGTGCCAGCAGCGAGGGACTAGCGGGAGGAGCCGAGACCCAGTACTTC. Protein sequence: CASSEGLAGGAETQYF.

Of note for this clonotype: One end of the junction varies from germline; a read error may be responsible. V is TRBV4-1 and J is TRBJ2-1; 11 nucleotides align to TRBD1. This CDR3 is built from 14 residues. The V gene's germline CDR1 is MGHRA and CDR2 YSYEKL. CDR3 amino acids: CASSQRTGGHEQFF. CDR3 DNA: TGTGCCAGCAGCCAAAGGACAGGGGGCCATGAGCAGTTCTTC.

On this clonotype itself: A read error may explain this, as a much larger clone is one base away. This rearrangement joins TRBV12-5 to TRBJ2-2, with 10 bases matching TRBD2. CDR3 length: 15 residues. CDR1 is LGHNT, CDR2 FRNRAP, per germline. Trimming took 4 bases from V and 5 from J; bases not matched to a gene: 4. The chain's CDR3 is CASGSVTSGTGELFF. The CDR3 DNA sequence: TGTGCTAGTGGTTCTGTGACTAGCGGGACCGGGGAGCTGTTTTTT.

The gene calls are TRBV7-2 and TRBJ2-7; 14 bases line up with TRBD2. The CDR3 runs 15 residues. V lost 3 bases and J lost 5; bases outside the gene matches: 3. The germline V gene has CDR1 SGHTA and CDR2 FQGNSA. This CDR3 is CASSFGTSGSHEQYF. In DNA, the CDR3 is TGTGCCAGCAGCTTCGGGACTAGCGGGAGCCACGAGCAGTACTTC.

This clonotype was counted ten times or more. The gene calls are TRBV7-6 and TRBJ2-5; D possibly matches TRBD1 or TRBD2 (5 bases each). The germline CDR1 and CDR2 sequences are SGHVS and FNYEAQ. The CDR3 has 15 residues. The V end was cut by 1 base, the J end by 5 bases, with 14 bases between. The DNA of the CDR3 is TGTGCCAGCAGCTTAGGGGGGAGTACCCGGGAGACCCAGTACTTC. Its protein product is CASSLGGSTRETQYF. Together with reference TRBV7-6 and TRBJ2-5, the CDR3 gives the full variable domain: GAGVSQSPRYKVTKRGQDVALRCDPISGHVSLYWYRQALGQGPEFLTYFNYEAQQDKSGLPNDRFSAERPEGSISTLTIQRTEQRDSAMYRCASSLGGSTRETQYFGPGTRLLVL.

This clonotype was observed a few times. The chain couples TRBV2 to TRBJ1-6; D remains unclear. The CDR3 length is 14 residues. The V end lost 6 bases, the J end lost 6 bases, and 12 bases lay between the germline ends. Germline CDR1 reads SNHLY; CDR2 reads FYNNEI. The CDR3 DNA sequence: TGTGCCAGCAGACCCGACACGGGTAATTCACCCCTCCACTTT. Residues: CASRPDTGNSPLHF.

This clonotype has at least ten counts. This CDR3 is CASRNSTRDRGGNTIYF. In DNA, the CDR3 is TGTGCCAGCAGAAATTCAACCCGGGACAGGGGTGGAAACACCATATATTTT. The V and J genes are TRBV7-9 and TRBJ1-3; 10 nucleotides line up with TRBD1. Trimming took 6 bases from V and 3 from J; bases not matched to a gene: 11. Germline CDR1 and CDR2: SEHNR and FQNEAQ (reference sequence). CDR3 length: 17 residues.

This clonotype was detected many times. This chain uses TRBV5-1 with TRBJ2-1, with D unresolved. V was cut by 6 bases and J by 4 bases, with 17 bases left in between. Germline V gene sequence: CDR1 SGHRS, CDR2 YFSETQ. The CDR3 covers 15 residues. The CDR3 sequence: CASTINGLEYNEQFF. The CDR3 nucleotides are TGCGCCAGCACCATAAATGGGCTGGAGTACAATGAGCAGTTCTTC. Full variable domain (missing parts from reference TRBV5-1 and TRBJ2-1): KAGVTQTPRYLIKTRGQQVTLSCSPISGHRSVSWYQQTPGQGLQFLFEYFSETQRNKGNFPGRFSGRQFSNSRSEMNVSTLELGDSALYLCASTINGLEYNEQFFGPGTRLTVL.

This clonotype turned up a few times. In DNA form, the CDR3 reads TGCGCCAGCAGCCGCTCTGCACCGGGACTAGCGGACACCGGGGAGCTGTTTTTT. Residues: CASSRSAPGLADTGELFF. This sequence joins TRBV4-3 and TRBJ2-2; 11 bases align to TRBD2. V dropped 4 bases and J dropped 3; count of bases not matched to a gene: 10. The CDR3 is 18 amino acids. The germline CDR1 and CDR2 sequences are LGHNA and YSLEER.